This T cell receptor beta chain was profiled in a study of CD8+ T cells in alopecia areata. Study-level findings and limits: Possibly because of HLA-related factors, TCR sharing was less clear across patients than in mice. For lesional scalp, especially alopecia totalis/universalis, clonality was higher than in normal scalp.

Comment on this clone: Its cognate antigen is unknown.

Reverse transcription of extracted RNA yielded cDNA, which provided the sequencing template. Here immunoSEQ multiplex PCR was the method, and the copy in TCRdb shows in-frame clones only, minus some. The data contain 200,000 to 250,000 clones, roughly two thirds of them singletons. The germline CDR1 and CDR2 sequences are SQVTM and ANQGSEA. The J segment lost 4 bases and the V segment lost 5 bases, leaving 5 bases of the junction unmatched. The CDR3 totals 14 residues. From alopecia areata patients, lesional scalp punch biopsies and peripheral blood were collected. T lymphocytes (CD4+ and CD8+) were sorted from PBMCs.

The sequencing here drew on CD4+ T cells sorted from blood, taken at week 0. The chain employs TRBV29-1 and TRBJ2-5; 12 bases fit TRBD1. This receptor was obtained from a human donor with alopecia areata. The DNA of the CDR3 is TGCAGCGTTACCGGGACAGGGGGCACAGAGACCCAGTACTTC. Protein product: CSVTGTGGTETQYF.